Presented here are 24 T cell receptor beta chains from one specimen sequenced in a study of cytomegalovirus exposure and HLA in healthy donors. 60 Vbeta and 13 Jbeta primers were used in PCR. Some clones are missing from TCRdb's copy, which holds only in-frame ones; the method was immunoSEQ multiplex PCR. The sample includes 140,000 to 150,000 clones, about 80% of them seen just once. Material for sequencing was PBMCs. Every receptor here comes from a middle-aged man in good health and CMV-seronegative.

The rearrangement joins TRBV27 to TRBJ1-2; D is unclear. The germline V gene has CDR1 MNHEY and CDR2 SMNVEV (reference sequence). The CDR3 runs to 15 residues. With 6 bases removed from V and 5 bases from J, the gap between germline ends came to 19 bases. The CDR3 DNA reads TGTGCCAGCAGGGTAGGCGGGTTTAGCTTTTATGGCTACACCTTC. This encodes CASRVGGFSFYGYTF.

A remark on this clone: Other DNA sequences within the sample encode an identical CDR3. The J gene is TRBJ2-7, the V gene TRBV9, with D possibly TRBD1 on 5 matching bases. V dropped 0 bases and J dropped 2 bases, with 9 bases sitting between them. Germline CDR1 and CDR2: SGDLS and YYNGEE. CDR3 length equals 14 residues. The CDR3 coding sequence is TGTGCCAGCAGCGTAGGGCAGGGAACCTACGAGCAGTACTTC. Amino acids: CASSVGQGTYEQYF.

The chain joins TRBV27 to TRBJ1-5, with a possible D match to TRBD1 (6 bases). Germline loops: CDR1 MNHEY, CDR2 SMNVEV (reference sequence). The CDR3 loop spans 14 amino acids. V lost 6 bases to trimming and J lost 4 bases, with 13 bases between them. CDR3 in amino acids: CASSPGQMNQPQHF. DNA for the CDR3: TGTGCCAGCAGCCCCGGACAGATGAATCAGCCCCAGCATTTT.

V and J are TRBV11-3 and TRBJ2-1, with TRBD1 matching over 7 bases. V gave up 3 bases and J gave up 4 bases; unmatched junction bases: 3. This CDR3 region has 14 residues. The V gene's germline CDR1 is SGHNT and CDR2 YENEEA. CDR3 in amino acids: CASSLYRGYNEQFF. The CDR3 nucleotides read TGTGCCAGCAGCTTGTACAGGGGATACAATGAGCAGTTCTTC.

The V and J genes are TRBV28 and TRBJ2-1; 11 nucleotides agree with TRBD1. In germline, CDR1 is MDHEN, CDR2 SYDVKM. The CDR3 is 14 amino acids. The trim removed 7 bases at V and 5 bases at J, leaving 4 bases unmatched. In DNA, the CDR3 is TGTGCCAGCACCTTGGACAGGGGGCACAATGAGCAGTTCTTC. Translated, it gives CASTLDRGHNEQFF.

This chain connects TRBV7-9 to TRBJ1-1, with D tentatively TRBD1 (6 bases). Trimming removed 5 bases at V and 5 bases at J, with 18 bases between. This CDR3 contains 15 residues. Germline V CDR1 and CDR2: SEHNR, FQNEAQ (reference sequence). The CDR3 DNA reads as TGTGCCAGCAGCCCCCGGGACACCTCGGGGACTGAAGCTTTCTTT. Its translation is CASSPRDTSGTEAFF.

This chain joins TRBV30 and TRBJ1-4; TRBD1 matches 8 bases. Germline V lookup: CDR1 GTSNPN, CDR2 SVGIG (reference sequence). The V gene end was trimmed by 1 base and the J gene end by 5 bases; junction bases not matched to a gene: 6. The CDR3 runs to 15 residues. CDR3 DNA sequence: TGTGCCTGGAGTGGAACCAGGGGGCGCAATGAAAAACTGTTTTTT. It translates to CAWSGTRGRNEKLFF.

This chain links TRBV27 with TRBJ2-7, with TRBD1 as a possible D gene (6 bases). V was cut by 6 bases and J by 0 bases, with 12 bases left in between. The germline gives CDR1 MNHEY, CDR2 SMNVEV (reference sequence). This CDR3 contains 14 residues. The CDR3 here is CASRPGQISYEQYF. DNA of the CDR3: TGTGCCAGCAGACCAGGACAGATCTCCTACGAGCAGTACTTC.

The rearrangement links TRBV15 to TRBJ1-2; TRBD1 agrees at 8 bases. Germline CDR1 LNHNV, CDR2 YYDKDF (reference sequence). CDR3 length equals 15 residues. The ends lost 2 bases at V and 3 bases at J; junction bases unmatched: 5. The CDR3 spells CATSRPDRDDYGYTF. The CDR3 coding sequence is TGTGCCACCAGCAGACCGGACAGGGATGACTATGGCTACACCTTC.

The V call is TRBV30, the J call TRBJ1-3; 8 bases agree with TRBD1. V was pared by 2 bases and J by 8 bases, with 11 bases of the junction left unmatched. The CDR3 sequence is 15 residues long. The germline CDR1 and CDR2 sequences are GTSNPN and SVGIG (reference sequence). CDR3: CAWSNGRGLGDTIYF. CDR3 bases: TGTGCCTGGAGTAATGGCAGGGGGCTCGGAGACACCATATATTTT.

V usage is TRBV19 and J usage is TRBJ1-1, with D perhaps matching TRBD1 (6 bases). V gave up 3 bases and J gave up 1 base, with 15 bases separating them. Germline CDR1 LNHDA, CDR2 SQIVND (reference sequence). CDR3 length: 16 residues. The CDR3 coding sequence is TGTGCCAGTAGTATCGGGGCAGGGGATCAGAACACTGAAGCTTTCTTT. Protein product: CASSIGAGDQNTEAFF.

J is TRBJ1-2 and V is TRBV29-1; D may be TRBD1 (5 bases). Per germline, CDR1 SQVTM and CDR2 ANQGSEA. The CDR3 consists of 14 residues. The ends were cut back, 3 bases at V and 2 bases at J, with 13 bases in the middle. CDR3 DNA: TGCAGCGTTGAGTTCCTGGGGGGAAACTATGGCTACACCTTC. Translated, it gives CSVEFLGGNYGYTF.

The V call is TRBV7-6, the J call TRBJ2-5; D unresolved. V lost 5 bases and J lost 5, with 12 bases in between. CDR1 is SGHVS, CDR2 FNYEAQ, per germline. The CDR3 extends over 13 amino acids. The CDR3 region has the DNA TGTGCCAGCAGCATTAGTCATAGCGAGACCCAGTACTTC. Its protein product is CASSISHSETQYF.

The J gene is TRBJ1-6, the V gene TRBV2; D remains unclear. Trimming left V 5 bases short and J 6 bases short, with 5 bases between. The CDR3 contains 12 residues. CDR1 SNHLY and CDR2 FYNNEI come from the germline V gene. CDR3: CASSQVNSPLHF. The CDR3 bases are TGTGCCAGCAGTCAGGTTAATTCACCCCTCCACTTT.

The CDR3 reads CASSPPRGQKAYEQYF. The CDR3 DNA sequence: TGTGCCAGCTCACCCCCGCGGGGGCAGAAGGCCTACGAGCAGTACTTC. V gene TRBV18 combines with J gene TRBJ2-7; weak D call: TRBD2 (7 bases). The CDR3 spans 16 residues. The V gene lost 3 bases and the J gene lost 2 bases, with 17 bases spanning the gap. CDR1 and CDR2 (germline): KGHSH, LQKENI.

This rearrangement joins TRBV28 to TRBJ1-5; a weak D match, TRBD1 (5 bases). Germline CDR1 is MDHEN and CDR2 is SYDVKM. V was pared by 1 base and J by 2 bases, with 24 bases between. The CDR3 length is 20 residues. The CDR3 DNA reads as TGTGCCAGCAGTTTATTGTTAGGGTCCACGTCCCAAGGGGGCAATCAGCCCCAGCATTTT. This sequence encodes CASSLLLGSTSQGGNQPQHF.

The chain combines TRBV13 with TRBJ2-2, with 12 bases matching TRBD1. V dropped 5 bases and J dropped 9; count of bases not matched to a gene: 4. The length of the CDR3 is 14 residues. CDR1 and CDR2 (germline): PRHDT, FYEKMQ (reference sequence). CDR3 sequence (DNA): TGTGCCAGCAGCACCGGGACAGGGGGCAGGGAGCTGTTTTTT. It codes for CASSTGTGGRELFF.

The chain links TRBV6-5 to TRBJ2-2; 16 bases line up with TRBD2. V shed 0 bases, J shed 9 bases, and the junction held 1 base outside the gene matches. The germline CDR1 and CDR2 sequences are MNHEY and SVGAGI. The CDR3 has 16 residues. CDR3 sequence reads: CASSYSGLAGGRELFF. The CDR3, as DNA: TGTGCCAGCAGTTACTCGGGACTAGCGGGGGGGCGGGAGCTGTTTTTT.

The J gene is TRBJ1-4, the V gene TRBV15; no firm D call. V lost 0 bases and J lost 13, with 9 bases in between. Germline V gene data show CDR1 as LNHNV and CDR2 as YYDKDF (reference sequence). This CDR3 has 12 residues. CDR3 sequence (DNA): TGTGCCACCAGCAGAGATGCGGGCACACTGTTTTTT. Its protein is CATSRDAGTLFF.

The chain recombines TRBV6-1 with TRBJ1-2; D is uncertain. The CDR3 is made up of 13 amino acids. Germline-derived CDR1 and CDR2 are MNHNS and SASEGT. V was clipped by 4 bases and J by 2 bases, with 8 bases between them. As DNA, the CDR3 is TGTGCCAGCAGTGGATGGCAGAACTATGGCTACACCTTC. It translates to CASSGWQNYGYTF.

The chain combines TRBV7-2 with TRBJ1-2; D is undetermined. Per germline, CDR1 SGHTA and CDR2 FQGNSA. This CDR3 has 16 amino acids. V lost 1 base and J lost 2, with 14 bases in between. CDR3 DNA: TGTGCCAGCAGCTTAGGTGAGACCCGGAGAAACTATGGCTACACCTTC. Translation gives CASSLGETRRNYGYTF.

The genes are TRBV7-2 and TRBJ1-1, with D possibly matching TRBD1 (5 bases). This CDR3 has 15 residues. Per germline, CDR1 SGHTA and CDR2 FQGNSA. Trimming cost V 4 bases and J 0 bases, with 12 bases left between them. The CDR3 coding sequence is TGTGCCAGCAGCTCCCGCGGAGGGGTGAACACTGAAGCTTTCTTT. Translated: CASSSRGGVNTEAFF.

This clone was counted a single time. Within the sample, other DNA sequences also encode this same CDR3. V gene TRBV5-4 combines with J gene TRBJ1-5; TRBD1 aligns across 8 bases. Germline V gene data show CDR1 as SGHNT and CDR2 as YYREEE (reference sequence). This CDR3 has 14 amino acids. J was trimmed by 3 bases and V by 4 bases; bases with no gene match: 3. As DNA, the CDR3 is TGTGCCAGCAGCCGGCAGGGGGCCAATCAGCCCCAGCATTTT. Its protein is CASSRQGANQPQHF.

The CDR3 DNA sequence: TGTGCCAGCAGTGGAGGACAGGGGATCTCTGGAAACACCATATATTTT. It translates to CASSGGQGISGNTIYF. The rearrangement uses TRBV6-1 and TRBJ1-3; TRBD1 matches at 9 bases. Germline V gene lookup returns CDR1 MNHNS and CDR2 SASEGT. CDR3 size: 16 residues. The trim removed 4 bases at V and 0 bases at J, leaving 4 bases unmatched.